Below, 25 T cell receptor beta chains from the same sample are listed, as sequenced in a study of long-term antiretroviral therapy in people with HIV. This was the immunoSEQ v3.0 assay at survey level. Clones were read by immunoSEQ multiplex PCR, and TCRdb kept only the in-frame ones, dropping some. The table has 10,000 to 12,000 clones, around 84% seen once. Sample: unsorted PBMCs, taken 1.2 years after starting antiretroviral therapy. Receptors were obtained from a man aged 40-49 years with HIV.

The J gene is TRBJ1-5, the V gene TRBV5-5; D ambiguous. Trimming took off 3 bases at V and 3 bases at J, with 4 bases between the two ends. The CDR3 has 12 amino acids. Looked up from germline, CDR1 is SGHKS and CDR2 is YYEKEE (reference sequence). In DNA form, the CDR3 reads TGTGCCAGCAGCTCGGACAATCAGCCCCAGCATTTT. This sequence encodes CASSSDNQPQHF.

The V call is TRBV4-1, the J call TRBJ1-1; D is unclear. Germline loops: CDR1 MGHRA, CDR2 YSYEKL. The CDR3 covers 14 residues. Trimming pared 0 bases from V and 5 bases from J, leaving 10 bases between. The CDR3 sequence: CASSQDVRATEAFF. DNA of the CDR3: TGCGCCAGCAGCCAAGACGTTAGGGCTACTGAAGCTTTCTTT.

The V call is TRBV30, the J call TRBJ2-3, with D possibly matching TRBD1 (6 bases). The germline V gene has CDR1 GTSNPN and CDR2 SVGIG (reference sequence). Deletions cut 3 bases from V and 4 bases from J, with 11 bases between. The length of the CDR3 is 13 residues. Written as DNA, the CDR3 is TGTGCCTGGAGCAGGGGCAACGCAGATACGCAGTATTTT. Translating it yields CAWSRGNADTQYF.

A few counts support this clone. The V and J genes are TRBV6-1 and TRBJ1-1, with a possible D match to TRBD1 (5 bases). V shed 3 bases and J shed 11 bases, with 13 bases lying between them. The germline CDR1 and CDR2 sequences are MNHNS and SASEGT. CDR3 length: 12 amino acids. The chain's CDR3 is CASSEPGMTAFF. DNA for the CDR3: TGTGCCAGCAGTGAGCCAGGGATGACGGCTTTCTTT.

V usage is TRBV5-1 and J usage is TRBJ2-2, with TRBD2 identical over 8 bases. CDR1 and CDR2 (germline): SGHRS, YFSETQ. The CDR3 has 15 amino acids. Trimming cost V 5 bases and J 0 bases; bases outside gene matches: 3. CDR3 DNA sequence: TGCGCCAGCAGTCCCGGGGGGGCGAACACCGGGGAGCTGTTTTTT. Protein sequence: CASSPGGANTGELFF. Variable domain in full (rest from reference TRBV5-1 and TRBJ2-2): KAGVTQTPRYLIKTRGQQVTLSCSPISGHRSVSWYQQTPGQGLQFLFEYFSETQRNKGNFPGRFSGRQFSNSRSEMNVSTLELGDSALYLCASSPGGANTGELFFGEGSRLTVL.

This chain uses TRBV7-2 with TRBJ1-3; no definite D call. There are 12 residues in the CDR3. Trimming removed 1 base from V and 4 bases from J, with 2 bases in between. Germline CDR1 is SGHTA and CDR2 is FQGNSA. CDR3 bases: TGTGCCAGCAGCTTAGTCGGAAACACCATATATTTT. This sequence encodes CASSLVGNTIYF.

This chain joins TRBV2 and TRBJ2-6; tentatively, D is TRBD1 or TRBD2 (5 bases each). This CDR3 region has 15 residues. Per germline, CDR1 SNHLY and CDR2 FYNNEI. V dropped 3 bases and J dropped 6 bases, with 12 bases sitting between them. The CDR3 sequence is CASSEGVRLANVLTF. CDR3 DNA: TGTGCCAGCAGTGAGGGGGTGAGGCTGGCCAACGTCCTGACTTTC.

V is TRBV7-2 and J is TRBJ2-3; 7 bases line up with TRBD2. CDR1 is SGHTA and CDR2 is FQGNSA in the germline V gene. With V trimmed by 1 base and J by 1 base, 2 bases remained unmatched. CDR3 length equals 15 residues. For the CDR3, the DNA is TGTGCCAGCAGCTTAGACAGCGGGGGCACAGATACGCAGTATTTT. Translation: CASSLDSGGTDTQYF.

This sequence joins TRBV19 and TRBJ2-3, with 8 bases that match TRBD1. The length of the CDR3 is 14 residues. The V gene end was trimmed by 5 bases and the J gene end by 4 bases; junction bases not matched to a gene: 5. Germline CDR1 LNHDA, CDR2 SQIVND (reference sequence). CDR3 loop: CASSLTGGSDTQYF. The DNA for the CDR3 is TGTGCCAGTAGTCTTACAGGGGGGTCAGATACGCAGTATTTT.

The sample holds a few counts of this clone. The chain combines TRBV6-4 with TRBJ2-2; the D call may be TRBD1 or TRBD2 (5 bases each). The V and J ends lost 0 bases and 6 bases respectively, with 17 bases between them. There are 17 residues in the CDR3. CDR1 and CDR2 (germline): MRHNA, SNTAGT. The CDR3 nucleotides are TGTGCCAGCAGTGACTCTTATTCGGGGCCAAGGGCCGGGGAGCTGTTTTTT. Translating gives CASSDSYSGPRAGELFF.

This clone occurred a few times. The V call is TRBV7-6, the J call TRBJ2-3; TRBD1 matches at 10 bases. Germline V gene lookup returns CDR1 SGHVS and CDR2 FNYEAQ. J was trimmed by 1 base and V by 1 base; bases with no gene match: 2. There are 16 residues in the CDR3. This CDR3 is CASSLGGTGGTDTQYF. Written as DNA, the CDR3 is TGTGCCAGCAGCTTAGGAGGGACAGGGGGCACAGATACGCAGTATTTT.

V gene TRBV4-2 combines with J gene TRBJ2-3; D possibly corresponds to TRBD2 (6 bases). The CDR3 runs to 17 residues. Per the germline V gene, CDR1 is LGHNA and CDR2 is YNFKEQ. Trimming cost V 0 bases and J 2 bases, with 15 bases left between them. CDR3 nucleotide sequence: TGTGCCAGCAGCCAAGAGGGTCCGGGAGCCTACACAGATACGCAGTATTTT. Its protein is CASSQEGPGAYTDTQYF.

This chain connects TRBV14 to TRBJ1-6, with D possibly being TRBD1 (6 bases). The CDR3 loop spans 12 amino acids. V lost 4 bases to trimming and J lost 12 bases, with 10 bases between them. CDR1 and CDR2 from the germline V gene are SGHDN and FVKESK. CDR3 region: CASSPGGGPLHF. In nucleotides, the CDR3 is TGTGCCAGCAGCCCCGGAGGGGGACCCCTCCACTTT.

This chain uses TRBV10-2 with TRBJ2-3, with D perhaps TRBD1 or TRBD2 (5 bases each). CDR1 and CDR2 from the germline V gene are WSHSY and SAAADI. Trimming cost V 5 bases and J 2 bases, with 20 bases left between them. The CDR3 runs 17 residues. This chain's CDR3 is CASSHLSPDGATDTQYF. The CDR3, as DNA: TGCGCCAGCAGTCATCTTAGTCCCGACGGGGCCACAGATACGCAGTATTTT.

This clone was detected only once. J is TRBJ1-2 and V is TRBV7-2; 8 positions match TRBD1. Trimming took 5 bases from V and 8 from J; bases not matched to a gene: 10. Germline CDR1 is SGHTA and CDR2 is FQGNSA. The CDR3 extends over 14 amino acids. The CDR3 is CASSPGGRGWGYTF. CDR3 in DNA: TGTGCCAGCAGCCCAGGGGGCCGGGGATGGGGCTACACCTTC.

J is TRBJ1-2 and V is TRBV6-1; D unclear. Germline-derived CDR1 and CDR2 are MNHNS and SASEGT. V lost 0 bases and J lost 5, with 10 bases in between. The CDR3 contains 14 residues. Here the CDR3 reads CASSEAVGKYGYTF. CDR3 DNA: TGTGCCAGCAGTGAAGCGGTCGGTAAATATGGCTACACCTTC.

This clone was seen once. The V gene is TRBV5-1, the J gene TRBJ2-3; 11 bases are a match to TRBD2. The CDR3 spans 16 residues. V lost 4 bases to trimming and J lost 3 bases; unmatched junction nucleotides: 7. The germline gives CDR1 SGHRS, CDR2 YFSETQ. CDR3 protein: CASSENSGGATDTQYF. For the CDR3, the DNA is TGCGCCAGCAGCGAGAATAGCGGGGGGGCAACAGATACGCAGTATTTT. Full variable domain (remainder filled in from reference TRBV5-1 and TRBJ2-3): KAGVTQTPRYLIKTRGQQVTLSCSPISGHRSVSWYQQTPGQGLQFLFEYFSETQRNKGNFPGRFSGRQFSNSRSEMNVSTLELGDSALYLCASSENSGGATDTQYFGPGTRLTVL.

This clone has only one observation. The V gene is TRBV19, the J gene TRBJ2-7, with 10 bases aligning to TRBD1. Germline loops: CDR1 LNHDA, CDR2 SQIVND (reference sequence). The CDR3 has 14 residues. V shed 6 bases and J 5 bases; nucleotides not matched to a gene: 7. CDR3 in amino acids: CASSPRDRGDEQYF. The CDR3 nucleotides are TGTGCCAGTAGCCCAAGGGACAGGGGCGACGAGCAGTACTTC.

This clone was counted a few times. This chain links TRBV14 with TRBJ1-2, with 8 bases aligning to TRBD1. This CDR3 is built from 13 residues. V lost 1 base to trimming and J lost 7 bases; unmatched junction nucleotides: 2. From germline, CDR1 is SGHDN and CDR2 FVKESK. CDR3 nucleotides: TGTGCCAGCAGCCAAGCAGGGGGCTCTGGCTACACCTTC. It is translated as CASSQAGGSGYTF.

This chain connects TRBV5-1 to TRBJ2-2; D is unresolved. V was cut by 4 bases and J by 1 base, with 14 bases left in between. The germline CDR1 and CDR2 sequences are SGHRS and YFSETQ. This CDR3 region has 16 residues. The CDR3 coding sequence is TGCGCCAGCAGCCACGATAAGTTTGGGAACACCGGGGAGCTGTTTTTT. Its protein is CASSHDKFGNTGELFF.

The CDR3, as DNA: TGCGCCAGCAGCCAAAGACAGGGGGGTTACAATGAGCAGTTCTTC. It encodes CASSQRQGGYNEQFF. The chain carries TRBV4-1 and TRBJ2-1; 9 nucleotides match TRBD1. From germline, CDR1 is MGHRA and CDR2 YSYEKL. There are 15 residues in the CDR3. J lost 4 bases, V lost 2 bases, and 3 bases had no gene match.

The gene calls are TRBV28 and TRBJ2-7; maybe TRBD1 (6 bases). In germline, CDR1 is MDHEN, CDR2 SYDVKM. The CDR3 covers 16 residues. The V gene lost 3 bases and the J gene lost 6 bases, with 21 bases spanning the gap. The CDR3 DNA reads TGTGCCAGCAGTTTGTTTACCGGGACATCAATCTTCGAGCAGTACTTC. Its translation is CASSLFTGTSIFEQYF.

The rearrangement uses TRBV15 and TRBJ2-5; D is possibly TRBD1 (5 bases). The CDR3 is made up of 14 amino acids. The germline V gene encodes CDR1 LNHNV and CDR2 YYDKDF (reference sequence). V was shortened by 0 bases and J by 3 bases, with 8 bases between the two germline ends. CDR3 in DNA: TGTGCCACCAGCAGAGAAGGCAGGGAAGAGACCCAGTACTTC. Translation gives CATSREGREETQYF.

This rearrangement joins TRBV4-3 to TRBJ1-2; no clear D gene. Trimming pared 0 bases from V and 0 bases from J, leaving 11 bases between. The CDR3 has 16 residues. The germline CDR1 and CDR2 sequences are LGHNA and YSLEER. The CDR3 reads CASSQDQFFSNYGYTF. CDR3 DNA sequence: TGCGCCAGCAGCCAAGATCAATTTTTCTCTAACTATGGCTACACCTTC.

The chain employs TRBV11-2 and TRBJ1-1; no firm D call. Germline lookup yields CDR1 SGHAT and CDR2 FQNNGV. CDR3 length equals 15 residues. V was trimmed by 2 bases and J by 5 bases, leaving 15 bases between them. The DNA of the CDR3 is TGTGCCAGCAGCTTAAACGGACGGCACGCAACTGAAGCTTTCTTT. Its translation is CASSLNGRHATEAFF. Full variable domain (remainder filled in from reference TRBV11-2 and TRBJ1-1): EAGVAQSPRYKIIEKRQSVAFWCNPISGHATLYWYQQILGQGPKLLIQFQNNGVVDDSQLPKDRFSAERLKGVDSTLKIQPAKLEDSAVYLCASSLNGRHATEAFFGQGTRLTVV.